These 25 T cell receptor beta chains were all obtained from the same sample, sequenced in a study of blood T cell repertoires in COVID-19. This table comes from immunoSEQ multiplex PCR, and its TCRdb copy is limited to in-frame clones, with some not included. The table shows about 82,000 clones, with 75% to 90% occurring only once. The sequenced material came from peripheral blood. The receptors stem from a woman aged 40-49 years with active or convalescent COVID-19.

The chain has TRBV19 and TRBJ1-1, with a possible D match to TRBD1 (6 bases). CDR3 length: 14 amino acids. V lost 10 bases to trimming and J lost 2 bases, with 17 bases between them. Germline loops: CDR1 LNHDA, CDR2 SQIVND (reference sequence). The CDR3 sequence: CATIGTQSNTEAFF. DNA of the CDR3: TGTGCCACCATCGGGACACAATCAAACACTGAAGCTTTCTTT.

V gene TRBV9 combines with J gene TRBJ2-7; 10 bases match TRBD1. CDR1 and CDR2 from the germline V gene are SGDLS and YYNGEE. The CDR3 sequence is 18 residues long. Losses at the gene ends were 5 bases for V and 1 base for J; bases not matched to a gene: 15. CDR3 protein: CASRVRDRGFLISYEQYF. The CDR3 DNA reads TGTGCCAGCAGGGTCCGGGACAGGGGATTTCTGATTTCCTACGAGCAGTACTTC.

The chain has TRBV7-3 and TRBJ2-2; 8 bases map to TRBD1. CDR1 is SGHTA, CDR2 FQGTGA, per germline. Germline trimming cut 2 bases from V and 4 bases from J; bases unmatched to any gene: 3. The CDR3 totals 15 residues. The CDR3 DNA sequence: TGTGCCAGCAGCTTACCCGACAGGGGCACCGGGGAGCTGTTTTTT. Translated: CASSLPDRGTGELFF.

The V call is TRBV10-3, the J call TRBJ1-6; 8 bases line up with TRBD1. From germline, CDR1 is ENHRY and CDR2 SYGVKD. The length of the CDR3 is 15 residues. V was clipped by 10 bases and J by 6 bases; unmatched bases: 11. The DNA for the CDR3 is TGTGCCACCCAGACAGGGGACGGAGGTAATTCACCCCTCCACTTT. Translating gives CATQTGDGGNSPLHF.

The chain carries TRBV11-3 and TRBJ1-3; TRBD1 aligns across 7 bases. The CDR3 consists of 15 residues. V gave up 8 bases and J gave up 0 bases; unmatched junction bases: 7. The germline V gene has CDR1 SGHNT and CDR2 YENEEA. CDR3 in amino acids: CASALGDSSGNTIYF. The DNA of the CDR3 is TGTGCCAGCGCGCTGGGGGACAGCTCTGGAAACACCATATATTTT. Full variable domain (rest looked up from reference TRBV11-3 and TRBJ1-3): EAGVVQSPRYKIIEKKQPVAFWCNPISGHNTLYWYLQNLGQGPELLIRYENEEAVDDSQLPKDRFSAERLKGVDSTLKIQPAELGDSAVYLCASALGDSSGNTIYFGEGSWLTVV.

CDR3 sequence: CASSPLETDVYGYTF. CDR3 in DNA: TGTGCCAGCTCACCACTGGAGACAGACGTTTATGGCTACACCTTC. V usage is TRBV18 and J usage is TRBJ1-2, with TRBD1 as a possible D gene (5 bases). The V end lost 1 base, the J end lost 5 bases, and 14 bases lay between the germline ends. The V gene's germline CDR1 is KGHSH and CDR2 LQKENI. This CDR3 is built from 15 residues. Using reference TRBV18 and TRBJ1-2 for the parts outside the CDR3, the full variable domain is NAGVMQNPRHLVRRRGQEARLRCSPMKGHSHVYWYRQLPEEGLKFMVYLQKENIIDESGMPKERFSAEFPKEGPSILRIQQVVRGDSAAYFCASSPLETDVYGYTFGSGTRLTVV.

The genes are TRBV15 and TRBJ2-1; D might be TRBD1 (5 bases). The CDR3 length is 15 residues. CDR1 and CDR2 (germline): LNHNV, YYDKDF (reference sequence). V lost 5 bases to trimming and J lost 0 bases, with 11 bases between them. Here the CDR3 reads CATSQDRGSYNEQFF. The DNA of the CDR3 is TGTGCCACCAGCCAAGATAGGGGCTCCTACAATGAGCAGTTCTTC.

The chain recombines TRBV5-1 with TRBJ1-6; D uncertain. Germline CDR1 is SGHRS and CDR2 is YFSETQ. V was trimmed by 2 bases and J by 3 bases, leaving 9 bases between them. CDR3 length: 15 residues. The CDR3 DNA is TGCGCCAGCAGCTTAGAGCGGAGCTATAATTCACCCCTCCACTTT. It translates to CASSLERSYNSPLHF.

In its sample, this clone was seen once. The chain combines TRBV27 with TRBJ1-1, with D unresolved. This CDR3 region has 20 residues. V was clipped by 5 bases and J by 0 bases, with 28 bases between them. Germline loops: CDR1 MNHEY, CDR2 SMNVEV (reference sequence). Here the CDR3 DNA reads TGTGCCAGCAGTACTAGAACGCCCTTCGTAAGACGGGAGATGAACACTGAAGCTTTCTTT. It yields the protein CASSTRTPFVRREMNTEAFF.

The gene calls are TRBV4-1 and TRBJ1-6; D is undetermined. The CDR3 extends over 17 amino acids. The V gene lost 7 bases and the J gene lost 6 bases, with 22 bases spanning the gap. Germline CDR1 and CDR2: MGHRA and YSYEKL. This CDR3 reads CASKINKRNAGNSPLHF. In nucleotides, the CDR3 is TGCGCCAGCAAAATTAACAAGCGGAATGCGGGTAATTCACCCCTCCACTTT.

This clone has just one count. The chain employs TRBV5-1 and TRBJ2-1; 7 bases fit TRBD2. The CDR3 is made up of 16 amino acids. V gave up 4 bases and J gave up 4 bases; unmatched junction bases: 11. Germline V gives CDR1 SGHRS, CDR2 YFSETQ. CDR3: CASSLPGLGVYNEQFF. CDR3 DNA sequence: TGCGCCAGCAGCCTCCCAGGACTAGGGGTGTACAATGAGCAGTTCTTC.

The chain couples TRBV12-3 or TRBV12-4 to TRBJ2-1; TRBD2 might be the D (6 bases). Trimming removed 3 bases from V and 7 bases from J, with 7 bases in between. The CDR3 runs to 12 residues. The CDR3 reads CASSFRGNEQFF. CDR3 in DNA: TGTGCCAGCAGTTTCCGGGGGAATGAGCAGTTCTTC.

The chain uses TRBV10-2 and TRBJ2-7, with 16 bases that match TRBD2. The ends lost 3 bases at V and 0 bases at J; junction bases unmatched: 5. The CDR3 extends over 18 amino acids. CDR1 is WSHSY, CDR2 SAAADI, per germline. Here the CDR3 DNA reads TGCGCCAGCAGTGACCCCGGGACTAGCGGGAGGGCCTCCTACGAGCAGTACTTC. Translated, it gives CASSDPGTSGRASYEQYF.

This chain uses TRBV25-1 with TRBJ1-4; D not resolved. The germline gives CDR1 MGHDK, CDR2 SYGVNS. The CDR3 runs to 13 residues. Trimming left V 4 bases short and J 0 bases short, with 3 bases between. CDR3 DNA sequence: TGTGCCAGCAGTGTAACAACTAATGAAAAACTGTTTTTT. As protein: CASSVTTNEKLFF.

This chain links TRBV5-1 with TRBJ2-3; TRBD1 aligns across 7 bases. V shed 4 bases and J 6 bases; nucleotides not matched to a gene: 5. Germline V gene sequence: CDR1 SGHRS, CDR2 YFSETQ. This CDR3 spans 13 amino acids. CDR3 protein: CASSPDRVDTQYF. Here the CDR3 DNA reads TGCGCCAGCAGCCCTGACAGGGTGGATACGCAGTATTTT.

The gene calls are TRBV3-1 (or the pseudogene TRBV3-2) and TRBJ1-6, with 8 positions matching TRBD1. V shed 3 bases, J shed 14 bases, and the junction held 3 bases outside the gene matches. Germline CDR1 LGHDT, CDR2 YNNKEL (reference sequence). This CDR3 has 12 amino acids. CDR3 sequence reads: CASSHATGALHF. CDR3 coding DNA: TGTGCCAGCAGCCATGCGACAGGGGCCCTCCACTTT.

This chain connects TRBV13 to TRBJ2-6; D remains ambiguous. The length of the CDR3 is 16 residues. Germline lookup yields CDR1 PRHDT and CDR2 FYEKMQ (reference sequence). The V gene lost 8 bases and the J gene lost 1 base, with 15 bases spanning the gap. CDR3 protein: CASRQVQLSGANVLTF. The CDR3 coding sequence is TGTGCCAGCCGTCAGGTCCAATTGTCTGGGGCCAACGTCCTGACTTTC. Complete variable domain (other parts from reference TRBV13 and TRBJ2-6): AAGVIQSPRHLIKEKRETATLKCYPIPRHDTVYWYQQGPGQDPQFLISFYEKMQSDKGSIPDRFSAQQFSDYHSELNMSSLELGDSALYFCASRQVQLSGANVLTFGAGSRLTVL.

The chain is built from TRBV4-3 and TRBJ2-3; D possibly corresponds to TRBD2 (6 bases). V gave up 3 bases and J gave up 2 bases, with 21 bases separating them. Germline V gene data show CDR1 as LGHNA and CDR2 as YSLEER. The length of the CDR3 is 18 residues. The CDR3: CASSQAPSTSYFTDTQYF. DNA for the CDR3: TGCGCCAGCAGCCAGGCCCCCTCGACTAGTTACTTCACAGATACGCAGTATTTT.

The rearrangement joins TRBV5-1 to TRBJ2-7; D remains unclear. The CDR3 loop spans 11 amino acids. V dropped 3 bases and J dropped 3 bases, with 4 bases sitting between them. Germline-derived CDR1 and CDR2 are SGHRS and YFSETQ. The CDR3 region has the DNA TGCGCCAGCAGCTCCAACTACGAGCAGTACTTC. Its protein product is CASSSNYEQYF.

This chain connects TRBV28 to TRBJ2-7, with 16 bases lining up with TRBD2. V shed 6 bases and J 5 bases; nucleotides not matched to a gene: 13. This CDR3 has 18 amino acids. CDR1 and CDR2 (germline): MDHEN, SYDVKM. CDR3: CASSAPGLAGGLYDEQYF. The CDR3 region has the DNA TGTGCCAGCAGCGCTCCGGGACTAGCGGGAGGGCTGTACGACGAGCAGTACTTC.

J is TRBJ2-7 and V is TRBV19; maybe TRBD2 (5 bases). This CDR3 is built from 16 residues. The V gene's germline CDR1 is LNHDA and CDR2 SQIVND (reference sequence). Trimming removed 2 bases from V and 2 bases from J, with 16 bases in between. CDR3 nucleotides: TGTGCCAGTAGTATACCCCTCCAGCGGCTAACCTACGAGCAGTACTTC. This gives the protein CASSIPLQRLTYEQYF.

The chain combines TRBV5-1 with TRBJ2-7; 7 bases match TRBD2. Unmatched junction bases numbered 15, after V lost 1 base and J lost 2 bases. Germline CDR1 is SGHRS and CDR2 is YFSETQ. This CDR3 is 18 amino acids long. DNA of the CDR3: TGCGCCAGCAGCTTGAACAGACTAGCAAGAGGACTTCCCTACGAGCAGTACTTC. This translates into CASSLNRLARGLPYEQYF. Complete variable domain (other parts from reference TRBV5-1 and TRBJ2-7): KAGVTQTPRYLIKTRGQQVTLSCSPISGHRSVSWYQQTPGQGLQFLFEYFSETQRNKGNFPGRFSGRQFSNSRSEMNVSTLELGDSALYLCASSLNRLARGLPYEQYFGPGTRLTVT.

J is TRBJ1-2 and V is TRBV29-1, with 12 bases lining up with TRBD1. The junction had 3 bases not matched to a gene; V was cut back by 3 bases and J by 4 bases. CDR3 length: 14 residues. Germline V gives CDR1 SQVTM, CDR2 ANQGSEA. The CDR3 DNA is TGCAGCGTTGAGGGGACAGGGGGCAGCTATGGCTACACCTTC. Encoded protein: CSVEGTGGSYGYTF.

The chain joins TRBV11-3 to TRBJ2-5; the match to TRBD1 covers 10 bases. There are 14 residues in the CDR3. V was clipped by 5 bases and J by 3 bases; unmatched bases: 3. Germline CDR1 SGHNT, CDR2 YENEEA. For the CDR3, the DNA is TGTGCCAGCAGCCTTGGACAGGGGGAAGAGACCCAGTACTTC. Amino acid sequence: CASSLGQGEETQYF.

V and J are TRBV18 and TRBJ2-1; 8 bases are shared with TRBD1. The CDR3 extends over 15 amino acids. The germline gives CDR1 KGHSH, CDR2 LQKENI. The ends lost 2 bases at V and 9 bases at J; junction bases unmatched: 9. As DNA, the CDR3 is TGTGCCAGCTCACCAGTCACAGGGGGGACTGGTGAGCAGTTCTTC. Amino acid sequence: CASSPVTGGTGEQFF.